This is a list of T cell receptor beta chains from one sample in a study of immune cell composition in non-small cell lung cancer. TCRdb's copy holds only in-frame clones and misses some; the assay was immunoSEQ multiplex PCR. The repertoire holds 5,500 to 7,500 clones, with roughly three quarters as singletons. Specimen: non-adjacent lung tissue. The receptors here all came from a human donor with non-small cell lung cancer. CDR3s include the opening cysteine and the closing phenylalanine or tryptophan. Clone size is given for some rows only: seen once, a few or many times, or a class if the clone is expanded.

TRBJ1-1,TRBV9,medium-sized,CASSVGDRASGNTEAFF
TRBJ2-7,TRBV28,.,CASSPGGTASYEQYF
TRBJ2-7,TRBV7-8,.,CASSLALAGYGYEQYF
TRBJ1-6,TRBV25-1,.,CASSVGQNSYNSPLHF
TRBJ1-1,TRBV6-4,.,CASKDQDATEAFF
TRBJ2-3,TRBV15,.,CATSPRGVLTNTQYF
TRBJ2-5,TRBV10-3,.,CAISRGQATQETQYF
TRBJ2-2,TRBV6-4,few,CASSKVLAAGELFF
TRBJ1-2,TRBV19,.,CASSTFKDRANYGYTF
TRBJ2-7,TRBV6-5,.,CASSKDRGPYEQYF
TRBJ2-7,TRBV28,.,CASRPGQFYEQYF
TRBJ1-1,TRBV28,few,CASSFTEFMNTEAFF
TRBJ2-7,TRBV23-1,few,CASSLTTGGEQYF
TRBJ1-6,TRBV5-5,.,CASSLESDYSPLHF